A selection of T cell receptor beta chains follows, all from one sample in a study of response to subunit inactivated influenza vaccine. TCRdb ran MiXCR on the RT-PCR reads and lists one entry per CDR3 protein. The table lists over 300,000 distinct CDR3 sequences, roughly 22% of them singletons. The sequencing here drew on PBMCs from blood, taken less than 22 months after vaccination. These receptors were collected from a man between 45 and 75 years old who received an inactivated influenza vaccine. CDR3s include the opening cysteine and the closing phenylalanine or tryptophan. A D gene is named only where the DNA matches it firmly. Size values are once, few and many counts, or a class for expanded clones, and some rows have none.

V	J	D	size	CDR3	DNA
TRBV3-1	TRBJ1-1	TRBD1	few	CASSPQDRGATEAFF	TGTGCCAGCAGCCCGCAGGACAGGGGGGCAACTGAAGCTTTCTTT
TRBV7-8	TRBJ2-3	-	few	CASKVLGDTQYF	TGTGCCAGCAAGGTGTTGGGCGATACGCAGTATTTT
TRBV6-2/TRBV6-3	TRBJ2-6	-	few	CASSYVRSGANVLTF	TGTGCCAGCAGTTACGTTCGCTCTGGGGCCAACGTCCTGACTTTC
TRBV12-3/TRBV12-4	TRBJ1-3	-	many	CASSFGKGSGNTIYF	TGTGCCAGCAGTTTTGGTAAAGGCTCTGGAAACACCATATATTTT
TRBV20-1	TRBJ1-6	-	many	CSAAESTGISYNSPLHF	TGCAGTGCCGCGGAAAGTACAGGGATTTCGTATAATTCACCCCTCCACTTT
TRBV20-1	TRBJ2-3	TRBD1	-	CSAGNYRDRGRADTQYF	TGCAGTGCTGGAAATTACCGGGACAGGGGGCGCGCAGATACGCAGTATTTT
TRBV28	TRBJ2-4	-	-	CASSRGTVTKNIQYF	TGTGCCAGCAGTCGGGGGACAGTAACCAAAAACATTCAGTACTTC
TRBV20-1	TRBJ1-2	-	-	CSAPDGQLNYGYTF	TGCAGTGCTCCGGACGGACAGCTTAACTATGGCTACACCTTC
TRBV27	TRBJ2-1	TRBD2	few	CASRPSGYNEQFF	TGTGCCAGCAGGCCTAGCGGATACAATGAGCAGTTCTTC
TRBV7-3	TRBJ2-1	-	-	CASSLRRENEQFF	TGTGCCAGCAGCTTAAGGAGGGAGAATGAGCAGTTCTTC
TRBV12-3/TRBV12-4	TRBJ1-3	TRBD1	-	CASSFETGVGNTIYF	TGTGCCAGCAGTTTCGAGACAGGGGTTGGAAACACCATATATTTT
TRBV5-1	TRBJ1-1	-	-	CASSLSGQLNTEAFF	TGCGCCAGCAGCTTGTCAGGACAGCTGAACACTGAAGCTTTCTTT
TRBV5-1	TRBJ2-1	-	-	CASGPRDSVREQFF	TGCGCCAGCGGGCCGCGCGATAGCGTCCGTGAGCAGTTCTTC
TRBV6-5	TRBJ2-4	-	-	CASSYSLASGIQYF	TGTGCCAGCAGTTACTCTTTAGCGTCAGGCATTCAGTACTTC
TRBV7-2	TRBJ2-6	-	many	CASSPRRSSGANVLTF	TGTGCCAGCAGCCCCAGACGGAGCTCTGGGGCCAACGTCCTGACTTTC
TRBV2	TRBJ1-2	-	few	CASSFMITPYNGYTF	TGTGCCAGCAGTTTTATGATAACTCCCTACAATGGCTACACCTTC
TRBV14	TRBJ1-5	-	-	CASSQVISEHNQPQHF	TGTGCCAGCAGCCAAGTAATATCCGAGCACAATCAGCCCCAGCATTTT
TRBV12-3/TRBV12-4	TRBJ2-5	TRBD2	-	CASSPPGLAVQETQYF	TGTGCCAGCAGTCCACCGGGACTAGCGGTTCAAGAGACCCAGTACTTC
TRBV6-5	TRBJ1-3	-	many	CASSYLSFPSGNTIYF	TGTGCCAGCAGTTACCTGTCCTTCCCCTCTGGAAACACCATATATTTT
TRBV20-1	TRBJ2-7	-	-	CSARGYRSDEQYF	TGCAGTGCTAGGGGTTACAGGTCCGACGAGCAGTACTTC
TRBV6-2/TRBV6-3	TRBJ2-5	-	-	CASRTTQETQYF	TGTGCCAGCAGAACCACCCAAGAGACCCAGTACTTC